The sequence of this T cell receptor (beta chain) was determined in a study of shared clonotypes between healthy human individuals. Looking at the study overall: A donor's plate count was three for CD4 naive and three for CD4 memory; CD8 naive had two and CD8 memory one. The study's findings and limits: Non-shared clonotypes displayed generation probabilities falling below those of clonotypes present in all four donors. Roughly 4.6% of naive CD4 clonotypes were common to a handful of donors.

Each subset's genomic DNA was shared equally among a number of immunoSEQ plates. Only in-frame clones appear in the TCRdb table, and some are missing; sequencing was by immunoSEQ multiplex PCR. The table has approximately 1.5 million clones, approximately 98.5% seen once; the top ten hold approximately 0.38%. As to this clone: Its antigen is currently unknown.

With V trimmed by 0 bases and J by 2 bases, 5 bases remained unmatched. The CDR3 has 15 residues. Germline V gene sequence: CDR1 SGHNT, CDR2 YYREEE (reference sequence). Sequenced input: naive CD4+ T cells sorted from blood. Specified subset: CD45RA+ positively selected. The chain combines TRBV5-4 with TRBJ2-7; TRBD1 agrees at 7 bases. The receptor was derived from a young man in good health. CDR3 sequence reads: CASSLDRGWTYEQYF. The CDR3 nucleotides read TGTGCCAGCAGCTTGGACAGGGGTTGGACCTACGAGCAGTACTTC.